The next 13 T cell receptor beta chains were all read from a single sample in a study of blood T cell repertoires in COVID-19. The repertoire was sequenced with immunoSEQ multiplex PCR; TCRdb's copy has only in-frame clones and lacks some. This sample has roughly 200,000 clones; approximately 85% occur once, and the top ten carry roughly 8.7%. The sequencing input was PBMCs or T cells enriched from blood (not recorded which). The receptors derive from a woman in her twenties or thirties who had recovered from COVID-19.

In this sample, this clone turned up once. This chain connects TRBV27 to TRBJ2-7; TRBD1 matches 7 bases. Germline CDR1 MNHEY, CDR2 SMNVEV (reference sequence). J lost 0 bases, V lost 6 bases, and 8 bases had no gene match. This CDR3 region has 15 residues. The CDR3 DNA follows: TGTGCCAGCAGATGGGGACAGCTGAGCTCCTACGAGCAGTACTTC. Translation gives CASRWGQLSSYEQYF.

This chain joins TRBV29-1 and TRBJ2-7; TRBD1 agrees at 9 bases. Germline-derived CDR1 and CDR2 are SQVTM and ANQGSEA. V lost 6 bases to trimming and J lost 0 bases; unmatched junction nucleotides: 9. The CDR3 runs 15 residues. This CDR3 is CSVKGDRESSYEQYF. The CDR3 DNA reads TGCAGCGTCAAGGGGGACAGGGAAAGCTCCTACGAGCAGTACTTC.

The chain recombines TRBV19 with TRBJ2-2, with 9 bases identical to TRBD2. V shed 8 bases, J shed 6 bases, and the junction held 10 bases outside the gene matches. Germline-derived CDR1 and CDR2 are LNHDA and SQIVND (reference sequence). This CDR3 has 15 amino acids. CDR3 DNA sequence: TGTGCCAGTTCCCTAGCGGGAAGGGTCGCCGGGGAGCTGTTTTTT. Its translation is CASSLAGRVAGELFF.

This clone showed up just once. This chain joins TRBV13 and TRBJ2-1, with D possibly TRBD2 on 6 matching bases. The germline CDR1 and CDR2 sequences are PRHDT and FYEKMQ (reference sequence). This CDR3 is built from 13 residues. The V gene lost 5 bases and the J gene lost 12 bases, with 17 bases spanning the gap. This chain's CDR3 is CASSPGLGQRQFF. CDR3 nucleotides: TGTGCCAGCAGCCCGGGACTGGGCCAAAGGCAGTTCTTC.

This chain joins TRBV11-2 and TRBJ2-1; 13 nucleotides agree with TRBD2. Germline V gene sequence: CDR1 SGHAT, CDR2 FQNNGV. The CDR3 consists of 15 residues. The V and J ends lost 2 bases and 12 bases, in that order; junction bases with no gene match: 7. The CDR3 region is CASSLQLAGGIGQFF. The DNA for the CDR3 is TGTGCCAGCAGCTTACAACTAGCGGGAGGGATAGGGCAGTTCTTC.

The chain links TRBV9 to TRBJ2-1; 9 bases agree with TRBD2. The V segment lost 0 bases and the J segment 4 bases; nucleotides outside the gene matches: 5. CDR1 is SGDLS, CDR2 YYNGEE, per germline. The CDR3 is made up of 16 amino acids. This CDR3 is CASSVGGLAVYNEQFF. CDR3 DNA: TGTGCCAGCAGCGTAGGGGGACTAGCAGTTTACAATGAGCAGTTCTTC.

In its sample, this clone was seen a few times. V gene TRBV3-1 (or the pseudogene TRBV3-2) combines with J gene TRBJ1-2; D is perhaps TRBD1 (6 bases). This CDR3 is 15 amino acids long. CDR1 LGHDT and CDR2 YNNKEL come from the germline V gene (reference sequence). Trimming took off 1 base at V and 8 bases at J, with 17 bases between the two ends. CDR3 nucleotides: TGTGCCAGCAGCCAAGGGGACAAGGGGCCCGGGGGCTACACCTTC. Its protein product is CASSQGDKGPGGYTF.

The rearrangement joins TRBV3-1 (or the pseudogene TRBV3-2) to TRBJ2-3, with D maybe TRBD2 (5 bases). The CDR3 sequence is 15 residues long. The V gene's germline CDR1 is LGHDT and CDR2 YNNKEL (reference sequence). With 1 base removed from V and 0 bases from J, the gap between germline ends came to 8 bases. The CDR3 loop is CASSQARTSTDTQYF. The CDR3 DNA reads as TGTGCCAGCAGCCAAGCTAGGACTAGCACAGATACGCAGTATTTT.

This clone was detected only once. This chain joins TRBV6-4 and TRBJ2-7; 8 positions match TRBD1. Losses at the gene ends were 5 bases for V and 2 bases for J; bases not matched to a gene: 8. Looked up from germline, CDR1 is MRHNA and CDR2 is SNTAGT. This CDR3 comprises 15 residues. The CDR3 DNA reads as TGTGCCAGCAGTCTACAGGGGGACTCGGCCTACGAGCAGTACTTC. Its protein product is CASSLQGDSAYEQYF.

This chain connects TRBV3-1 (or the pseudogene TRBV3-2) to TRBJ1-2; TRBD1 agrees at 9 bases. Losses at the gene ends were 4 bases for V and 1 base for J; bases not matched to a gene: 10. Germline CDR1 is LGHDT and CDR2 is YNNKEL (reference sequence). The CDR3 runs 17 residues. The CDR3 DNA follows: TGTGCCAGCAGCCGCCGTCAGACAGGGGGGAATAACTATGGCTACACCTTC. It codes for CASSRRQTGGNNYGYTF.

J is TRBJ1-6 and V is TRBV19; D is undetermined. Germline V CDR1 and CDR2: LNHDA, SQIVND (reference sequence). The V end lost 8 bases, the J end lost 0 bases, and 8 bases lay between the germline ends. The CDR3 sequence is 14 residues long. The CDR3 loop reads CASSSSSYNSPLHF. DNA of the CDR3: TGTGCCAGTTCTTCCAGCTCCTATAATTCACCCCTCCACTTT.

The chain couples TRBV9 to TRBJ2-1, with TRBD1 as a possible D gene (6 bases). This CDR3 has 16 residues. Deletions cut 3 bases from V and 6 bases from J, with 19 bases between. Germline-derived CDR1 and CDR2 are SGDLS and YYNGEE. The CDR3 DNA follows: TGTGCCAGCAGCGCTAGAGGGTGGGGGCCTGGCAATGAGCAGTTCTTC. This encodes CASSARGWGPGNEQFF.

CDR3: CASRPNRDTIYF. CDR3 nucleotide sequence: TGTGCCAGCAGACCGAACAGGGACACCATATATTTT. The V call is TRBV12-3 or TRBV12-4, the J call TRBJ1-3, with D possibly TRBD1 on 6 matching bases. The CDR3 is 12 residues long. V was pared by 6 bases and J by 8 bases, with 11 bases between.